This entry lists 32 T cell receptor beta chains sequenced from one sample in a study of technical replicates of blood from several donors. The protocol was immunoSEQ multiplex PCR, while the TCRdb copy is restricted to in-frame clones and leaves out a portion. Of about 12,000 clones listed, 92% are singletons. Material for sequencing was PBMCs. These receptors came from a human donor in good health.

The CDR3 spells CASNIAGPTDTQYF. CDR3 sequence (DNA): TGTGCCAGCAATATAGCGGGGCCCACAGATACGCAGTATTTT. The V call is TRBV2, the J call TRBJ2-3, with 8 bases aligning to TRBD2. The CDR3 covers 14 residues. The trim removed 7 bases at V and 2 bases at J, leaving 5 bases unmatched. Germline CDR1 is SNHLY and CDR2 is FYNNEI.

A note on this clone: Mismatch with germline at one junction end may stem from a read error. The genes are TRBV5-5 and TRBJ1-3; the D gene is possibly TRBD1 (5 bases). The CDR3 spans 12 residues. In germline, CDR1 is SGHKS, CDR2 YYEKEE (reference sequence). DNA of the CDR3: TGTGCCAGCAGCTTGATCGGAGGGCAAGGGGAATTT. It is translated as CASSLIGGQGEF.

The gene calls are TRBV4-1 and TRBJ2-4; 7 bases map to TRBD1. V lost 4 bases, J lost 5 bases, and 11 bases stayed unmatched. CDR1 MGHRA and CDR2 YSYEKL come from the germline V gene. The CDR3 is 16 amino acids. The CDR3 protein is CASSPSPGQRENIQYF. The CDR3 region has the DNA TGCGCCAGCAGCCCATCACCGGGACAGAGGGAAAACATTCAGTACTTC.

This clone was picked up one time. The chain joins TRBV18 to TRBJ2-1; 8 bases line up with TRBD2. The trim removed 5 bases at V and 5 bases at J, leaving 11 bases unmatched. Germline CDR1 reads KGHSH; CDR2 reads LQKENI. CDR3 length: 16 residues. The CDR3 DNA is TGTGCCAGCTCAGCTCAGCGGGAGAGAGCCCACAATGAGCAGTTCTTC. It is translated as CASSAQRERAHNEQFF.

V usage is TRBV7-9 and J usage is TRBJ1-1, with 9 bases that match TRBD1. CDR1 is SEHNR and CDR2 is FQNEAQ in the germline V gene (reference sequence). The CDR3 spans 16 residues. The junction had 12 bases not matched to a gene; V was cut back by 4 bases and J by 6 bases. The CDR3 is CASSSEAGTGKAEAFF. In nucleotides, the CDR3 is TGTGCCAGCAGCTCCGAAGCCGGGACAGGGAAGGCTGAAGCTTTCTTT.

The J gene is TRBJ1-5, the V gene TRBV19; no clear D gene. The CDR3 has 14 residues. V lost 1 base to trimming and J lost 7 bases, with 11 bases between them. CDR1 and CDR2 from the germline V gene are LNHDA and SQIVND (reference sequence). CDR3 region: CASSIGGPRQPQHF. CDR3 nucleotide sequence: TGTGCCAGTAGTATAGGAGGGCCCAGGCAGCCCCAGCATTTT.

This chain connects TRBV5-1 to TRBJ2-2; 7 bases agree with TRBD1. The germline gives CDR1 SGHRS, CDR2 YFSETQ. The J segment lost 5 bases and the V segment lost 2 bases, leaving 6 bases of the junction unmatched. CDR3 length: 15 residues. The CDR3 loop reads CASSFGPTGTGELFF. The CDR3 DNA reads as TGCGCCAGCAGCTTTGGCCCGACAGGGACCGGGGAGCTGTTTTTT.

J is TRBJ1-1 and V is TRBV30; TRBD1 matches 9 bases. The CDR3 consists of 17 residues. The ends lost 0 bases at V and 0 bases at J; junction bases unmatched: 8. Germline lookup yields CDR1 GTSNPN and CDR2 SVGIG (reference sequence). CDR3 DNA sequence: TGTGCCTGGAGTGTTGGACAGGGGACCGTTCTGAACACTGAAGCTTTCTTT. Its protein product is CAWSVGQGTVLNTEAFF. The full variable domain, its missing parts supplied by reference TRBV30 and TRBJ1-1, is SQTIHQWPATLVQPVGSPLSLECTVEGTSNPNLYWYRQAAGRGLQLLFYSVGIGQISSEVPQNLSASRPQDRQFILSSKKLLLSDSGFYLCAWSVGQGTVLNTEAFFGQGTRLTVV.

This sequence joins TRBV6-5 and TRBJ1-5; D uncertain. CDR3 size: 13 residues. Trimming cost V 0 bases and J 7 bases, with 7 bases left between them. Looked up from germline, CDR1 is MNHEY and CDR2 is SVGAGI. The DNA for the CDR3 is TGTGCCAGCAGTTACTCGAGGGCGCAGCCCCAGCATTTT. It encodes CASSYSRAQPQHF.

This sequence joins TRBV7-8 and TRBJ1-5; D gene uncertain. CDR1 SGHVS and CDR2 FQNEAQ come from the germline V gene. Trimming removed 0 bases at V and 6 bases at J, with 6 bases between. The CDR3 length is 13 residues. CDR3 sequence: CASSLAQAQPQHF. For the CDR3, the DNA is TGTGCCAGCAGCTTAGCGCAGGCTCAGCCCCAGCATTTT.

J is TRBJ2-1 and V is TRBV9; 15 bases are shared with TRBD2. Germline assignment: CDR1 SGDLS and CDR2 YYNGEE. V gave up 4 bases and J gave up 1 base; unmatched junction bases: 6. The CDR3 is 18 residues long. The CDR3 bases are TGTGCCAGCAGCATTGGGACTAGCGGGAGGTGGTCCTACAATGAGCAGTTCTTC. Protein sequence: CASSIGTSGRWSYNEQFF.

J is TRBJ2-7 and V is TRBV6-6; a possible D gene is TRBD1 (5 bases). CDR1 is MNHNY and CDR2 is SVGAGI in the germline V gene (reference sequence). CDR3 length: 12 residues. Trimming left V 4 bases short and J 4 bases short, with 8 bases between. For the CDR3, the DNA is TGTGCCAGCAGTTCCGACAGTTACGAGCAGTACTTC. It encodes CASSSDSYEQYF.

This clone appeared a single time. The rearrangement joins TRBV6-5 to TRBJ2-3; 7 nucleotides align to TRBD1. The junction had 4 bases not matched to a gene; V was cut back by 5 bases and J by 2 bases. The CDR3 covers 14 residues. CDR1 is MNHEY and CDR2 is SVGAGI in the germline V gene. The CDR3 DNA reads TGTGCCAGCAGTCCGACAGGGCACACAGATACGCAGTATTTT. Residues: CASSPTGHTDTQYF.

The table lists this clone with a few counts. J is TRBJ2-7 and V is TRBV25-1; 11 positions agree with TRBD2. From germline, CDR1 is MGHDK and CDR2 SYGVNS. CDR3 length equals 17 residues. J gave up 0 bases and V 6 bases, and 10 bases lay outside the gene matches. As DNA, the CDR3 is TGTGCCAGCAGCCTCTCAGGACTAGCGGGCCTCTCCTACGAGCAGTACTTC. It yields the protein CASSLSGLAGLSYEQYF.

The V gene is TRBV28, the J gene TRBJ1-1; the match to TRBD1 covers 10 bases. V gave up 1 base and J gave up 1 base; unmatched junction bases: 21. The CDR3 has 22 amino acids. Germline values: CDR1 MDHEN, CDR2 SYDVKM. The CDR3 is CASSLLASAGQGLVLENTEAFF. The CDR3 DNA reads TGTGCCAGCAGTTTATTAGCTTCGGCGGGACAGGGGTTGGTTTTGGAGAACACTGAAGCTTTCTTT.

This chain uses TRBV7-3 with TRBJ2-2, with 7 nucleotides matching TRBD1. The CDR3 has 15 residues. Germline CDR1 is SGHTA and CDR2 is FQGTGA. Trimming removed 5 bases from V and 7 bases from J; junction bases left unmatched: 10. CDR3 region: CASSRTGDPVGELFF. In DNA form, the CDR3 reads TGTGCCAGCAGCCGTACAGGGGACCCTGTCGGGGAGCTGTTTTTT.

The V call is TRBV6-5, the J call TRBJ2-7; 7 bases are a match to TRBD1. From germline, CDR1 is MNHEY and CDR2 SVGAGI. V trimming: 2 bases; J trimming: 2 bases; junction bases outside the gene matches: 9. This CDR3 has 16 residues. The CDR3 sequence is CASSYRPGTVPYEQYF. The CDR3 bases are TGTGCCAGCAGTTACCGTCCCGGGACAGTGCCCTACGAGCAGTACTTC.

The CDR3 loop is CASRRIQANYGYTF. The CDR3 nucleotides read TGTGCCAGTAGGAGAATTCAAGCTAACTATGGCTACACCTTC. The chain uses TRBV19 and TRBJ1-2; D call uncertain. The CDR3 loop spans 14 amino acids. Per the germline V gene, CDR1 is LNHDA and CDR2 is SQIVND (reference sequence). Deletions cut 6 bases from V and 0 bases from J, with 11 bases between.

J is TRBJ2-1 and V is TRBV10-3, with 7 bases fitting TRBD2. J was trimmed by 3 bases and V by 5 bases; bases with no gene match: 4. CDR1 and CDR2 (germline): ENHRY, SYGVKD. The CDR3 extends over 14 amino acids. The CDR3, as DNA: TGTGCCATCAGTCGGGGGGAAAACTACAATGAGCAGTTCTTC. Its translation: CAISRGENYNEQFF.

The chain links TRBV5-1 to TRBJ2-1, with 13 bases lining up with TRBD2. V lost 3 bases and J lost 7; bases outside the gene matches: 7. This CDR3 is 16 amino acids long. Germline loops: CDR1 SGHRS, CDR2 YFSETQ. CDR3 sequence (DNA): TGCGCCAGCAGCTCTCCGGGACTAGCGGGGACTAATGAGCAGTTCTTC. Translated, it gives CASSSPGLAGTNEQFF.

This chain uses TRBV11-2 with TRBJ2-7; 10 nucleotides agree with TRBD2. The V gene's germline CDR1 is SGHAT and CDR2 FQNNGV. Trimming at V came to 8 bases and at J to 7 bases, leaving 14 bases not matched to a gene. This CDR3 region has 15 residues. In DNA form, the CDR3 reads TGTGCCAGCTCAGAAACCCTAGCGGGAGTACGTGAGCAGTACTTC. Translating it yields CASSETLAGVREQYF. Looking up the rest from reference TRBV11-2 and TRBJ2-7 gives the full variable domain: EAGVAQSPRYKIIEKRQSVAFWCNPISGHATLYWYQQILGQGPKLLIQFQNNGVVDDSQLPKDRFSAERLKGVDSTLKIQPAKLEDSAVYLCASSETLAGVREQYFGPGTRLTVT.

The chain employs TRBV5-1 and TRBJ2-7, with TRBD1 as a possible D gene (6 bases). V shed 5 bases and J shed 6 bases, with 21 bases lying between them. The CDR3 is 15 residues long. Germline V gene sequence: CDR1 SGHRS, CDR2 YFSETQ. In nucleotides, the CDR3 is TGCGCCAGCAGTCTGACCGGGACAATCTTCTCCGAGCAGTACTTC. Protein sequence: CASSLTGTIFSEQYF.

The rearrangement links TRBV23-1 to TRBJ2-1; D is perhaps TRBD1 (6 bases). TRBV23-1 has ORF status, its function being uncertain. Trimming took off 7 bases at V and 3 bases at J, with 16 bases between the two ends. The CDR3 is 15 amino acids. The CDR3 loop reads CASTQGRVHYNEQFF. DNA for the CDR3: TGCGCCAGCACCCAGGGGCGCGTTCACTACAATGAGCAGTTCTTC.

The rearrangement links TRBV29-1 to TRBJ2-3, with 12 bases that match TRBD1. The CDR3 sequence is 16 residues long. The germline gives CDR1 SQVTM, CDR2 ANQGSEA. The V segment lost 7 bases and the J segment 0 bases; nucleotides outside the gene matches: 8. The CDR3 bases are TGCAGCGCGGGACAGGGGGCCACCCTGAGCACAGATACGCAGTATTTT. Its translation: CSAGQGATLSTDTQYF.

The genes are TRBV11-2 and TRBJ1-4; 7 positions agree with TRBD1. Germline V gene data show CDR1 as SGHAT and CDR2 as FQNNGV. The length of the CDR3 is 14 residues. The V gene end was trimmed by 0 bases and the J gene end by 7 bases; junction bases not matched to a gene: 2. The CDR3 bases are TGTGCCAGCAGCTTAGACAGGGGGAGTGAAAAACTGTTTTTT. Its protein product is CASSLDRGSEKLFF.

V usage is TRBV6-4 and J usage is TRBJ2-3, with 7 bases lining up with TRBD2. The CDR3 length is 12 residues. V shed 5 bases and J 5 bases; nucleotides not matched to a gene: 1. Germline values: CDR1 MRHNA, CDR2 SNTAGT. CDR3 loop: CASSPGGDTQYF. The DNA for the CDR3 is TGTGCCAGCAGTCCGGGAGGAGATACGCAGTATTTT.

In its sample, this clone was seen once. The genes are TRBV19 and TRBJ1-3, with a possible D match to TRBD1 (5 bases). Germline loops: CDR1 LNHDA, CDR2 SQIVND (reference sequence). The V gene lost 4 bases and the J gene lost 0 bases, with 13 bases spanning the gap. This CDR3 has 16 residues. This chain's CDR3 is CASSTKDTFSGNTIYF. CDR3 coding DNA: TGTGCCAGTAGTACTAAGGACACCTTCTCTGGAAACACCATATATTTT.

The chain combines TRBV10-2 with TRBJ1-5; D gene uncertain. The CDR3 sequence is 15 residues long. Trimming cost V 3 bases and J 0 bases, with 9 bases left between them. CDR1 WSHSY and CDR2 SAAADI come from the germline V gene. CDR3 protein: CASSDPGYSNQPQHF. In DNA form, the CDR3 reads TGCGCCAGCAGTGACCCGGGATATAGCAATCAGCCCCAGCATTTT.

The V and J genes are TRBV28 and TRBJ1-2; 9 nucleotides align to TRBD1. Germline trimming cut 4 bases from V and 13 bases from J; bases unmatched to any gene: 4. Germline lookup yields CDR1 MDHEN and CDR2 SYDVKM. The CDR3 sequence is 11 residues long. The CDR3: CASSSQGAGTF. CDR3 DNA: TGTGCCAGCAGTTCACAGGGGGCGGGCACCTTC.

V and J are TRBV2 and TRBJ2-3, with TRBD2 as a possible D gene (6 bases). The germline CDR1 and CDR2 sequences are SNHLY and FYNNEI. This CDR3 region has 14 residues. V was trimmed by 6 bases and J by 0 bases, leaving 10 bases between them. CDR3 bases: TGTGCCAGCAGGACTAGTCCAAGCACAGATACGCAGTATTTT. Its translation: CASRTSPSTDTQYF.

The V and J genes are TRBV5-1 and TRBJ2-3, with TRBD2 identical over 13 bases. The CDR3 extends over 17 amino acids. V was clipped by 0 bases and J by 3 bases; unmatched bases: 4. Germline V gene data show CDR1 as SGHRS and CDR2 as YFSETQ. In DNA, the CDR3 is TGCGCCAGCAGCTTGGGACTAGCGGGAGGAATTACAGATACGCAGTATTTT. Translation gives CASSLGLAGGITDTQYF.

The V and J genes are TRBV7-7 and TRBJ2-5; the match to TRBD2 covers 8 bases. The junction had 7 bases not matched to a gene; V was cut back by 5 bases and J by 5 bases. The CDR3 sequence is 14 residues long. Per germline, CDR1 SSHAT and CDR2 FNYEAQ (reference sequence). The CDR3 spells CASSPAGGWETQYF. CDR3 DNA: TGTGCCAGCAGCCCCGCGGGAGGCTGGGAGACCCAGTACTTC.